This TCR beta chain is from a study of shared clonotypes between healthy human individuals. Study results and caveats: Having only a few donors restricted how much genetic and exposure-history diversity was captured.

Measured with immunoSEQ multiplex PCR; TCRdb has only the in-frame clones, and not every one. The table shows about 1,900,000 clones, with about 95% occurring only once. CD45RO-negative, CCR7-selected cells formed the naive CD8 fraction, which excluded terminally differentiated effector memory CD45RA+ cells. Each of the donors was a healthy adult who was HIV-negative and had not had a recent acute infection or vaccination. Remarks on this clone: The antigen is unknown.

V was pared by 2 bases and J by 2 bases, with 8 bases of the junction left unmatched. Looked up from germline, CDR1 is MNHEY and CDR2 is SVGAGI. This CDR3 has 16 amino acids. Sequencing input: naive CD8+ T cells sorted from blood. The clonotype comes from a man aged 18 to 29 in good health. The chain employs TRBV6-5 and TRBJ1-1; 7 bases match TRBD1. The DNA of the CDR3 is TGTGCCAGCAGTTACACTTCGACAGGGCCCAACACTGAAGCTTTCTTT. This encodes CASSYTSTGPNTEAFF.